These T cell receptor beta chains were read from a single sample in a study of blood T cell repertoires in COVID-19. TCRdb's table, derived via immunoSEQ multiplex PCR, lists solely in-frame clones and lacks some. The sample shows approximately 90,000 clones, 75% to 95% of them seen only once. Specimen: peripheral blood. The receptors stem from a man in his 60s with acute or convalescent COVID-19. Each CDR3 is given with its conserved first and last residue. The order of the fields is CDR3 protein, V gene.

CDR3aa: CASSVGTHPAEQYF; v_gene: TRBV6-5
CDR3aa: CASSLVGQGEQYF; v_gene: TRBV5-6
CDR3aa: CASSSETGANSPLHF; v_gene: TRBV3-1/TRBV3-2
CDR3aa: CASSLLRGDEQYF; v_gene: TRBV5-6
CDR3aa: CASSRDTNYGYTF; v_gene: TRBV12-3/TRBV12-4
CDR3aa: CASSSSGTDGNTIYF; v_gene: TRBV5-1
CDR3aa: CASRRTGGNYEQYF; v_gene: TRBV6-5
CDR3aa: CASSESWQNTEAFF; v_gene: TRBV10-2
CDR3aa: CASSERTSYNEQFF; v_gene: TRBV10-1
CDR3aa: CASSQSQNTQYF; v_gene: TRBV5-4
CDR3aa: CASSSGQGNEKLFF; v_gene: TRBV7-2
CDR3aa: CASSRTGGDGYTF; v_gene: TRBV6-5
CDR3aa: CASSLYGNLKTQYF; v_gene: TRBV14
CDR3aa: CASRYGQGGGYTF; v_gene: TRBV5-6
CDR3aa: CASSPPGGPNEKLFF; v_gene: TRBV7-8
CDR3aa: CASSLGQADNEQFF; v_gene: TRBV5-1
CDR3aa: CASSPSGASGYTF; v_gene: TRBV7-9
CDR3aa: CASSQSGGLSSYEQYF; v_gene: TRBV3-1/TRBV3-2
CDR3aa: CASSLDTGAQPQHF; v_gene: TRBV5-1
CDR3aa: CASSHRGEGNTIYF; v_gene: TRBV6-5
CDR3aa: CASSPTTGPRIYF; v_gene: TRBV3-1/TRBV3-2
CDR3aa: CASSWAGYGYTF; v_gene: TRBV11-1
CDR3aa: CASRTDRARREQYF; v_gene: TRBV6-5
CDR3aa: CASSTERSPSNQPQHF; v_gene: TRBV6-6
CDR3aa: CASSLSDRNYGYTF; v_gene: TRBV28
CDR3aa: CASRGTGQGITEAFF; v_gene: TRBV2
CDR3aa: CASGQIDTQYF; v_gene: TRBV6-6
CDR3aa: CASSRTGGMSTEAFF; v_gene: TRBV6-5
CDR3aa: CASSALTGLGPEAFF; v_gene: TRBV6-2/TRBV6-3
CDR3aa: CASSLSGQPNNQPQHF; v_gene: TRBV5-6
CDR3aa: CASSDRTGGRQPQHF; v_gene: TRBV6-1
CDR3aa: CASQGFSGNSPLHF; v_gene: TRBV6-5
CDR3aa: CASSPPSGGAKTQYF; v_gene: TRBV18
CDR3aa: CASSPGTGDYQETQYF; v_gene: TRBV5-1
CDR3aa: CASRGGTADSYGYTF; v_gene: TRBV25-1
CDR3aa: CASSLYSGNTIYF; v_gene: TRBV27
CDR3aa: CASGRGGNTGELFF; v_gene: TRBV5-4
CDR3aa: CASSHRQGSYGYTF; v_gene: TRBV14
CDR3aa: CASSTDTANTEAFF; v_gene: TRBV5-1
CDR3aa: CASSPRDTVVSYTF; v_gene: TRBV4-2
CDR3aa: CATSDSGVSYGYTF; v_gene: TRBV24-1
CDR3aa: CASSLSTSGALEQFF; v_gene: TRBV7-2
CDR3aa: CASSYSGRGNSPLHF; v_gene: TRBV6-5
CDR3aa: CASSTGGIGYTF; v_gene: TRBV2
CDR3aa: CASSAWLNTEAFF; v_gene: TRBV25-1
CDR3aa: CASSSRAGGSGNTIYF; v_gene: TRBV5-1
CDR3aa: CASRGEVAATWDTQYF; v_gene: TRBV19
CDR3aa: CASSSPTWADTQYF; v_gene: TRBV6-6
CDR3aa: CASSYRAGDLGGYTF; v_gene: TRBV6-5
CDR3aa: CASSGEETQYF; v_gene: TRBV2
CDR3aa: CASSRDTRGFEQFF; v_gene: TRBV16
CDR3aa: CASSLIGNTIYF; v_gene: TRBV5-6
CDR3aa: CASSFWTGERNVNEKLFF; v_gene: TRBV27
CDR3aa: CASNNRDRGPGEQYF; v_gene: TRBV5-1
CDR3aa: CASSLAGERTEAFF; v_gene: TRBV7-8
CDR3aa: CASSIDRAQPQHF; v_gene: TRBV5-4
CDR3aa: CASSPVATNEKLFF; v_gene: TRBV18
CDR3aa: CATSFRTGGHNYGYTF; v_gene: TRBV15
CDR3aa: CASSAGRGSYTF; v_gene: TRBV25-1